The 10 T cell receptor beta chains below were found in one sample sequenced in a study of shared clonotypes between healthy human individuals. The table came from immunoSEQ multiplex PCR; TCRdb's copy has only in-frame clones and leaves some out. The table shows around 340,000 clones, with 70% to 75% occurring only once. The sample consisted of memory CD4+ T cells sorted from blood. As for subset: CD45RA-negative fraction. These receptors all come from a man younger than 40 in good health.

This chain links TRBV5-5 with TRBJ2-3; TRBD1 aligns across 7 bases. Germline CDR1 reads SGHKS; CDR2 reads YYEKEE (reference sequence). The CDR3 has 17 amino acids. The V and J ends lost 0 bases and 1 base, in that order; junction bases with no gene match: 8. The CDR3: CASSLVSPQGRTDTQYF. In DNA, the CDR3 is TGTGCCAGCAGCTTGGTCTCCCCACAGGGGCGCACAGATACGCAGTATTTT.

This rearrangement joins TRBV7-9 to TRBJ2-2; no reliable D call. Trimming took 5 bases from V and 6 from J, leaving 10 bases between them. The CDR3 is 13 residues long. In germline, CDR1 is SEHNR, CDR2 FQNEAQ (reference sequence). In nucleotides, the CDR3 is TGTGCCAGCAGCGTCGTTTTCCCCGGGGAGCTGTTTTTT. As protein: CASSVVFPGELFF.

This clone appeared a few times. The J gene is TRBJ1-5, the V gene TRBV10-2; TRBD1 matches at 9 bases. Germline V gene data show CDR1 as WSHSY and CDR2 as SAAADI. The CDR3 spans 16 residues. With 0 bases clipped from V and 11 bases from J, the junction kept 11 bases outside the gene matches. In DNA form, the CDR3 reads TGCGCCAGCAGTGAGTCGGTCGGGACAGGGTTCTGGGCCCAGCATTTT. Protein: CASSESVGTGFWAQHF.

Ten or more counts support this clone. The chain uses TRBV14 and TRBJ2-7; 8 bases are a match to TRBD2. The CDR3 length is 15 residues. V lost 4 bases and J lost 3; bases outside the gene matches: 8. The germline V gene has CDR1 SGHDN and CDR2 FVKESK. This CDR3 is CASSRSGTVLYEQYF. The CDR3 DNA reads TGTGCCAGCAGCCGTAGCGGGACCGTCCTCTACGAGCAGTACTTC.

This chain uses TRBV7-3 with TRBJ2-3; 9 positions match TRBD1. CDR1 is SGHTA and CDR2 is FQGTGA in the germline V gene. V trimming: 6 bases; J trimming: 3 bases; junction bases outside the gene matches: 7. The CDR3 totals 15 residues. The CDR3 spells CASRRLGQGTDTQYF. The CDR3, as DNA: TGTGCCAGCAGGCGCCTGGGACAGGGAACAGATACGCAGTATTTT. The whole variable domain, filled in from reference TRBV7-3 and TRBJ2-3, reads GAGVSQTPSNKVTEKGKYVELRCDPISGHTALYWYRQSLGQGPEFLIYFQGTGAADDSGLPNDRFFAVRPEGSVSTLKIQRTERGDSAVYLCASRRLGQGTDTQYFGPGTRLTVL.

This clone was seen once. DNA for the CDR3: TGTGCCAGCAGTGAAGCTTCCCAGGGGGCGCCGGGCTACGAGCAGTACTTC. Translation: CASSEASQGAPGYEQYF. J is TRBJ2-7 and V is TRBV6-1; 8 bases fit TRBD1. V was clipped by 0 bases and J by 3 bases; unmatched bases: 10. The CDR3 is made up of 17 amino acids. The germline V gene encodes CDR1 MNHNS and CDR2 SASEGT.

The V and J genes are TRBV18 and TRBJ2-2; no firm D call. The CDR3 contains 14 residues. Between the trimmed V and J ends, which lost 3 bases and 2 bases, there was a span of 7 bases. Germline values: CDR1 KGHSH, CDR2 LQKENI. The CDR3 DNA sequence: TGTGCCAGCTCACCGCCCTATAACACCGGGGAGCTGTTTTTT. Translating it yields CASSPPYNTGELFF.

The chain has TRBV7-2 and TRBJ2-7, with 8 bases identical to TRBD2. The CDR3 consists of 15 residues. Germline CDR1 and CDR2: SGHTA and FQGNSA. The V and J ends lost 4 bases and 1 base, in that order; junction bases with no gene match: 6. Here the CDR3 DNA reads TGTGCCAGCAGCTCTACTAGCGGTTTTTCCTACGAGCAGTACTTC. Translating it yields CASSSTSGFSYEQYF.

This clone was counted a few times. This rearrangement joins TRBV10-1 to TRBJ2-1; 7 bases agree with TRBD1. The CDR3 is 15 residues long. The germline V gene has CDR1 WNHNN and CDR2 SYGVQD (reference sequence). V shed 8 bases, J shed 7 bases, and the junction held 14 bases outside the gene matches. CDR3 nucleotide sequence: TGCGCCAGCGGGACCGGGACAGCGGATAAGAATGAGCAGTTCTTC. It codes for CASGTGTADKNEQFF.

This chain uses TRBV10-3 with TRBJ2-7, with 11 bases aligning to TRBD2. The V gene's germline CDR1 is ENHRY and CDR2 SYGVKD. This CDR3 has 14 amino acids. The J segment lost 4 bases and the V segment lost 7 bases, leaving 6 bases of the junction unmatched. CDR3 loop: CAIMGTSGSYEQYF. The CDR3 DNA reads TGTGCCATCATGGGTACTAGCGGGAGTTACGAGCAGTACTTC.